Listed below are T cell receptor beta chains from one sample, sequenced in a study of cytomegalovirus exposure and HLA in healthy donors. The assay was immunoSEQ multiplex PCR, and TCRdb's table has in-frame clones only and misses some. The sample has roughly 120,000 clones, about 63% seen once. The material sequenced was PBMCs. These receptors all come from a man aged 25-40 years in good health and CMV-seropositive. Each CDR3 is given without its conserved first and last residue. Each record gives: V gene, J gene, CDR3 protein.

V: TRBV5-4; J: TRBJ2-2; CDR3: ASSAGQGVFTGELF
V: TRBV7-7; J: TRBJ1-4; CDR3: ASSPGTGVKLF
V: TRBV2; J: TRBJ2-7; CDR3: ASTTYEQY
V: TRBV9; J: TRBJ1-2; CDR3: ASSVAGGGAFGYT
V: TRBV7-9; J: TRBJ1-3; CDR3: ASSLAHAAPIY
V: TRBV6-5; J: TRBJ2-5; CDR3: ASSYSYGEEETQY
V: TRBV5-5; J: TRBJ1-4; CDR3: ASSLVQGEANEKLF
V: TRBV6-6; J: TRBJ1-2; CDR3: ASSLQDRNGYT
V: TRBV7-9; J: TRBJ2-1; CDR3: ASSLVGSGNEQF
V: TRBV2; J: TRBJ2-5; CDR3: ASSEAELVIETQY
V: TRBV13; J: TRBJ2-1; CDR3: ASSRQDYEQF
V: TRBV5-1; J: NA; CDR3: ASSHLTGGGYEQY
V: TRBV5-1; J: TRBJ2-1; CDR3: ASSWGLAGSVWNEQF
V: TRBV15; J: TRBJ1-1; CDR3: ATSRVGVNTEAF
V: TRBV19; J: TRBJ2-7; CDR3: ASSIGGRSFSYEQY
V: TRBV9; J: TRBJ2-1; CDR3: ASSQRTSGSSQF
V: TRBV2; J: TRBJ2-7; CDR3: ASSEGVGVKIYEQY
V: TRBV6-1; J: TRBJ1-2; CDR3: ASKTGPGTGYGYT
V: TRBV25-1; J: TRBJ1-2; CDR3: ASSLQDSLNYGYT
V: TRBV7-9; J: TRBJ2-3; CDR3: ASSLRWGYVRY
V: TRBV27; J: TRBJ2-7; CDR3: ASALTGTSYEQY
V: TRBV5-4; J: TRBJ1-4; CDR3: ASSLRVGANEKLF
V: TRBV9; J: TRBJ2-7; CDR3: ASSVATGVGYEQY
V: TRBV2; J: TRBJ1-5; CDR3: ASSWDRGYNQPQH
V: TRBV4-1; J: TRBJ2-7; CDR3: ASSHAWGGRSYEQY
V: TRBV7-9; J: TRBJ1-2; CDR3: ASISQTNSGYT
V: TRBV11-2; J: TRBJ1-1; CDR3: ASSLDRTGRDAF
V: TRBV5-1; J: TRBJ2-1; CDR3: ASSLGSSYNEQF
V: TRBV5-1; J: TRBJ2-4; CDR3: ASSPGGTGENIQY
V: TRBV5-1; J: TRBJ2-2; CDR3: ASSRRRLAGVSNTGELF
V: TRBV7-8; J: TRBJ2-5; CDR3: ASSTNTETQY
V: TRBV18; J: TRBJ2-7; CDR3: ASSRTRTSGFYEQY
V: TRBV5-1; J: TRBJ2-1; CDR3: ASSLARILGDEQF
V: TRBV4-2; J: TRBJ2-3; CDR3: ASSRHTDTQY
V: TRBV4-3; J: TRBJ1-2; CDR3: ASSQDTRNYGYT
V: TRBV28; J: TRBJ2-7; CDR3: ASSLGTGGSYEQY
V: TRBV4-3; J: TRBJ2-1; CDR3: ASSQDMAGGLADNEQF